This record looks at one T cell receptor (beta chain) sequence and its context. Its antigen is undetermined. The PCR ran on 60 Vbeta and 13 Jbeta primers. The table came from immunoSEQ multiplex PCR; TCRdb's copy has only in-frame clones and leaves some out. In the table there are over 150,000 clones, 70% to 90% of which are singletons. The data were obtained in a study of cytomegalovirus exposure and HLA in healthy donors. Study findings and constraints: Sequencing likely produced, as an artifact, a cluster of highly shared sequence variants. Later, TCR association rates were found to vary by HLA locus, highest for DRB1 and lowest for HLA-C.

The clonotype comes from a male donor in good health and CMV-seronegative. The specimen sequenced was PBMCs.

CDR3 nucleotides: TGTGCCAGCAGCTTAACTCCGGGACAGGGGGTGTCTGGGGCCAACGTCCTGACTTTC. It yields the protein CASSLTPGQGVSGANVLTF. The rearrangement uses TRBV7-3 and TRBJ2-6, with 11 bases fitting TRBD1. Germline V gene sequence: CDR1 SGHTA, CDR2 FQGTGA. The trim removed 0 bases at V and 1 base at J, leaving 5 bases unmatched. This CDR3 region has 19 residues.